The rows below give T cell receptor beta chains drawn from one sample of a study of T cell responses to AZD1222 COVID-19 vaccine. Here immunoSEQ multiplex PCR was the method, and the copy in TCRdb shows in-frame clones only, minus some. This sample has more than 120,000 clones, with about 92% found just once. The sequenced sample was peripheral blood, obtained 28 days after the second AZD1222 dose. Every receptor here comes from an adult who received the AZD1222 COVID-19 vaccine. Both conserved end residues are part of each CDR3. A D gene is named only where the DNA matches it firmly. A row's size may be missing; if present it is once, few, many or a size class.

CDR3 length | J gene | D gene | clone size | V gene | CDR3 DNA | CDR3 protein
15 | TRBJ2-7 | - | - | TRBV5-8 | TGTGCCAGCAGCTCGGGGGACATGACCTCCTACGAGCAGTACTTC | CASSSGDMTSYEQYF
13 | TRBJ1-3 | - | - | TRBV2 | TGTGCCAGCAGCCCGCAGTATGGAAACACCATATATTTT | CASSPQYGNTIYF
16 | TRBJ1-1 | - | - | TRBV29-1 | TGCAGCGAGGTGCCCCGGCTGGGACACAAGAACACTGAAGCTTTCTTT | CSEVPRLGHKNTEAFF
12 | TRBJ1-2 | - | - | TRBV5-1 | TGCGCCAGCAGCTTAACAGGGAATGGCTACACCTTC | CASSLTGNGYTF
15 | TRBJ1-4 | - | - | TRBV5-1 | TGCGCCAGCAATCTGGGGGATTCCACTAATGAAAAACTGTTTTTT | CASNLGDSTNEKLFF
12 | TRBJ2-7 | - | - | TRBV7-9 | TGTGCCAGCAGCTTAGTATTATACGAGCAGTACTTC | CASSLVLYEQYF
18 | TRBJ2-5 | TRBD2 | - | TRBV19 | TGTGCCAGTAGTACTAACCTAGCGGGAGGGCTCTTCCAAGAGACCCAGTACTTC | CASSTNLAGGLFQETQYF
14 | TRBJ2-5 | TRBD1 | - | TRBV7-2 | TGTGCCAGCAGCCGGGACAGCGTTCAAGAGACCCAGTACTTC | CASSRDSVQETQYF
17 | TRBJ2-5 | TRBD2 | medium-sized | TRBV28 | TGTGCCAGCAGCCCGCCCTCCGAACTAGCGGGGAAAGAGACCCAGTACTTC | CASSPPSELAGKETQYF
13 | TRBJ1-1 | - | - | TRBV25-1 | TGTGCCAGCAGTGTACAGGAAAGTACTGAAGCTTTCTTT | CASSVQESTEAFF
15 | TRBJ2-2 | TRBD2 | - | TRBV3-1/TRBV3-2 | TGTGCCAGCAGCCCAAGGACTAGGATTGTCGGGGAGCTGTTTTTT | CASSPRTRIVGELFF
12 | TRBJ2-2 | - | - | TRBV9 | TGTGCCAGCAGCCACAGGCCCGGGGAGCTGTTTTTT | CASSHRPGELFF
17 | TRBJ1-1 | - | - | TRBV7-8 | TGTGCCAGCAGCTTAGAGAAGGTTTGGACAATGAACACTGAAGCTTTCTTT | CASSLEKVWTMNTEAFF
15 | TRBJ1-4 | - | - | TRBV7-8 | TGTGCCAGCAGCCGGACATCGCTGGTGGAGGAAAAACTGTTTTTT | CASSRTSLVEEKLFF
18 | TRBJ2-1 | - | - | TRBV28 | TGTGCCAGCAGTTCGCTTAGACTAGAAAAAAACCTCTACAATGAGCAGTTCTTC | CASSSLRLEKNLYNEQFF
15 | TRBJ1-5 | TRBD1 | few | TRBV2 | TGTGCCAGCAGGGACGACAGGGGTAGCAATCAGCCCCAGCATTTT | CASRDDRGSNQPQHF
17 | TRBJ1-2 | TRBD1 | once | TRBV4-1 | TGCGCCAGCAGCCCAGCAGGCTTGGGACAGGCAAGCTATGGCTACACCTTC | CASSPAGLGQASYGYTF
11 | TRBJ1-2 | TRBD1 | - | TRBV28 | TGTGCCAGCCTCACAGGGGTGGGCTACACCTTC | CASLTGVGYTF
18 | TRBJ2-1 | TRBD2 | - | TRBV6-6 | TGTGCCAGCAGGCGAGATTGGACTAGCGGGACCTCCTACAATGAGCAGTTCTTC | CASRRDWTSGTSYNEQFF
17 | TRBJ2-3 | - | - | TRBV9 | TGTGCCAGCAGCGTAGGTCCTGGTACTAGAAGGATTGATACGCAGTATTTT | CASSVGPGTRRIDTQYF
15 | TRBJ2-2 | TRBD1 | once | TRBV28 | TGTGCCAGCAGTCCGGGACAGGCGGGCACCGGGGAGCTGTTTTTT | CASSPGQAGTGELFF
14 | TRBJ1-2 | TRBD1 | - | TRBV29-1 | TGCAGCGCCTCCCGTGGGACAGATAACTATGGCTACACCTTC | CSASRGTDNYGYTF
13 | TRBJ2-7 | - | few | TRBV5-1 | TGCGCCAGCCGACCCTACGAGAAGGGGGAGCAGTACTTC | CASRPYEKGEQYF
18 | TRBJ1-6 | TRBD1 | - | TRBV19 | TGTGCCAGTAGTCGGGACAGCCGGGGCGGCTGGGGTAATTCACCCCTCCACTTT | CASSRDSRGGWGNSPLHF
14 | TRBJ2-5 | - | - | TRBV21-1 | TGTGCCACCCAAAAAGGGGGAAAACAAGAGACCCAGTACTTC | CATQKGGKQETQYF
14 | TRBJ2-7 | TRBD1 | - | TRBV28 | TGTGCCAGCAGCCAGGGACAGGCGTCCTACGAGCAGTACTTC | CASSQGQASYEQYF
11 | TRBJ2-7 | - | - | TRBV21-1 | TGTGCCAGCAGCAAGACGGTCGAGCAGTACTTC | CASSKTVEQYF
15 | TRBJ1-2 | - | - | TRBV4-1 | TGCGCCAGCAGCCAAGAGGCATTATTGAGGAATGGCTACACCTTC | CASSQEALLRNGYTF
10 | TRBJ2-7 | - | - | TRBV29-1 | TGCAGCGCAGGGGAAGAAGAGCAGTACTTC | CSAGEEEQYF
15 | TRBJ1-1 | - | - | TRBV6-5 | TGTGCCAGCAGACAACACAGGGCGGGCGGCGATGAAGCTTTCTTT | CASRQHRAGGDEAFF
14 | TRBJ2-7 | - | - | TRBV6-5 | TGTGCCAGCAGTCCCTCGGACAGATCCTACGAGCAGTACTTC | CASSPSDRSYEQYF
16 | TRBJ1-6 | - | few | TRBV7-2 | TGTGCCAGCAGCTTAGAATGGGGTTCCTATAATTCACCCCTCCACTTT | CASSLEWGSYNSPLHF
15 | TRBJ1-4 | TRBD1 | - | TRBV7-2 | TGTGCCAGCAGCCCACAGGGGGCCTTTAATGAAAAACTGTTTTTT | CASSPQGAFNEKLFF
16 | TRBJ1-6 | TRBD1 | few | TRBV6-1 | TGTGCCAGCAGTGAAGTAATTGCAGGGGGTAATTCACCCCTCCACTTT | CASSEVIAGGNSPLHF
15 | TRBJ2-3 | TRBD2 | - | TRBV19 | TGTGCCAGTAGTCAACTAGCGTCTAGCACAGATACGCAGTATTTT | CASSQLASSTDTQYF
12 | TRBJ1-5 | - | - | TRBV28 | TGTGCCAGCCGGTTGGGCGGCCAGCCCCAGCATTTT | CASRLGGQPQHF
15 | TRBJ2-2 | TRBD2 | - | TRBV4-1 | TGCGCCAGCAGCCCGGTCGGGACTAGCACCGGGGAGCTGTTTTTT | CASSPVGTSTGELFF
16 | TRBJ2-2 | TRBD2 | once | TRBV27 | TGTGCCAGCAGTTGGATGCTAGCGGGAGGTACCGGGGAGCTGTTTTTT | CASSWMLAGGTGELFF
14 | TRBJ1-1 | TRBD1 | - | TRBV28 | TGTGCCAGCAGTTTCGACAGGGAGAACACTGAAGCTTTCTTT | CASSFDRENTEAFF
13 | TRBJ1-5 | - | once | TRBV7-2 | TGTGCCAGCAGCCTATCCGGCAATCAGCCCCAGCATTTT | CASSLSGNQPQHF
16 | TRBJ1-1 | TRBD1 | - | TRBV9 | TGTGCCAGCAGCCCGAGGACAGGGGGCGCGAGCACTGAAGCTTTCTTT | CASSPRTGGASTEAFF